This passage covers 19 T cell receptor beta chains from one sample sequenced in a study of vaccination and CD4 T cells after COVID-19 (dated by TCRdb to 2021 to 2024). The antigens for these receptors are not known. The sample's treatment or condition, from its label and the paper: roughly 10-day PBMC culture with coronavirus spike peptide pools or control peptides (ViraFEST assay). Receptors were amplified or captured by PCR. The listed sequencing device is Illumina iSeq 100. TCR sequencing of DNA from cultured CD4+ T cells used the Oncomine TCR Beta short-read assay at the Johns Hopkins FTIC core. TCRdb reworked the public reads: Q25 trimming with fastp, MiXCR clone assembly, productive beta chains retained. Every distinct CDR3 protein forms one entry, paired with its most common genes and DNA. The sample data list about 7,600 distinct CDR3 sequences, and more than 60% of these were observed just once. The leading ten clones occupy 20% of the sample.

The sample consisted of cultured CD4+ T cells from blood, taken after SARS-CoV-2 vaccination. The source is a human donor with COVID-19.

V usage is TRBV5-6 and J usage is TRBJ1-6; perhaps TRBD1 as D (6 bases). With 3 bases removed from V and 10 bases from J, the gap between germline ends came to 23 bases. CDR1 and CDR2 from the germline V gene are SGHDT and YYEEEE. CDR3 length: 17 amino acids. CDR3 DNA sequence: TGTGCCAGCAGCTCGGCTCAGGGGACGCGGGGTGGGTCACCCCTCCACTTT. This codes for CASSSAQGTRGGSPLHF. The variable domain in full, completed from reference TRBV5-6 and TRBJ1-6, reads DAGVTQSPTHLIKTRGQQVTLRCSPKSGHDTVSWYQQALGQGPQFIFQYYEEEERQRGNFPDRFSGHQFPNYSSELNVNALLLGDSALYLCASSSAQGTRGGSPLHFGNGTRLTVT.

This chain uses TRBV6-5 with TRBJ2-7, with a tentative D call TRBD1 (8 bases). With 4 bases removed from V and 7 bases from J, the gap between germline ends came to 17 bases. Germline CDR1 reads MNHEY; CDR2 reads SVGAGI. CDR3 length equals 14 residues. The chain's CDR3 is CASSSRTGREEQYF. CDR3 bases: TGTGCCAGCAGTTCCCGGACAGGGAGGGAAGAGCAGTACTTC.

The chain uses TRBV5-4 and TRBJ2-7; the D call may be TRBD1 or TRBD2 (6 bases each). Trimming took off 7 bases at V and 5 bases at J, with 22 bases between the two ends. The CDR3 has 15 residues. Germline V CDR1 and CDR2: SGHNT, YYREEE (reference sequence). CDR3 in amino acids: CASFQTGTPGDEQYF. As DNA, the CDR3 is TGTGCCAGCTTTCAAACAGGGACTCCCGGGGACGAGCAGTACTTC.

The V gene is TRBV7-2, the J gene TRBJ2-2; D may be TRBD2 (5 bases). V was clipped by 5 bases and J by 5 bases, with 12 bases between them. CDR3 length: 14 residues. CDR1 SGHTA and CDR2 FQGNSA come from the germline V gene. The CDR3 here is CASSREAGTGELFF. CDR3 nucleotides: TGTGCCAGCAGCCGGGAAGCCGGAACCGGGGAGCTGTTTTTT.

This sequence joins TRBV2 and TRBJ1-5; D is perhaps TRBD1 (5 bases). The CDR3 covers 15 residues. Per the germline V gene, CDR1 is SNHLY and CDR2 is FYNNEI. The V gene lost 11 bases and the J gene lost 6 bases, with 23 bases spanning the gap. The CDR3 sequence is CAGSRVDSLGQPQHF. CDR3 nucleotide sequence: TGTGCCGGATCTAGGGTCGACAGCTTAGGTCAGCCCCAGCATTTT.

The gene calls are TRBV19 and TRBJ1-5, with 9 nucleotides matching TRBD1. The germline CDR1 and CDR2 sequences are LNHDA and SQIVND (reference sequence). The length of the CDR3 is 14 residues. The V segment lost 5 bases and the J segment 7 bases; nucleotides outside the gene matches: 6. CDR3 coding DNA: TGTGCCAGTAGTGAACAGGGGGCGGGACAGCCCCAGCATTTT. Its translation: CASSEQGAGQPQHF.

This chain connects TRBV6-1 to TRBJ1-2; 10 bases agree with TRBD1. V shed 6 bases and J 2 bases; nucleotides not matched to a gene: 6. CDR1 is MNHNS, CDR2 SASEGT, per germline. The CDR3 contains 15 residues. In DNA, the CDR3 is TGTGCCAGCAGCGCCCCGGGACAGGGGAACTATGGCTACACCTTC. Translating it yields CASSAPGQGNYGYTF.

This CDR3 reads CASSSTWSGGNEQFF. CDR3 nucleotide sequence: TGTGCCAGCAGTTCCACTTGGAGCGGGGGTAATGAGCAGTTCTTC. The chain recombines TRBV6-5 with TRBJ2-1; 8 bases match TRBD2. The CDR3 sequence is 15 residues long. The trim removed 4 bases at V and 7 bases at J, leaving 9 bases unmatched. In germline, CDR1 is MNHEY, CDR2 SVGAGI.

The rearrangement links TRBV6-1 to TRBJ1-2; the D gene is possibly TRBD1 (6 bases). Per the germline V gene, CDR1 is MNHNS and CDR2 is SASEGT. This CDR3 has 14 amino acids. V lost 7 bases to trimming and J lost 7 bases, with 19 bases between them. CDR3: CASTPDPGGLGYTF. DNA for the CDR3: TGTGCCAGCACTCCAGACCCGGGGGGGCTTGGCTACACCTTC.

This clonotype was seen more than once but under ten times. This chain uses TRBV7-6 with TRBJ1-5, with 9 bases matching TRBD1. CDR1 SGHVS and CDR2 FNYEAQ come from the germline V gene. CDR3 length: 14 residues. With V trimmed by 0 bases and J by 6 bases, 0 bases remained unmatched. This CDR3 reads CASSLAGQGQPQHF. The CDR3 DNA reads TGTGCCAGCAGCTTAGCGGGACAGGGTCAGCCCCAGCATTTT.

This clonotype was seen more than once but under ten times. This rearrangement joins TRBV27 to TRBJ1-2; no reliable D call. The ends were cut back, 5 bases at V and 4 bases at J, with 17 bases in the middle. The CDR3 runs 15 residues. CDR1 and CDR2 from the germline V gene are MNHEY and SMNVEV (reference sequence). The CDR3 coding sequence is TGTGCCAGCAGTCATCGGTTCGGCGCCTCCTATGGCTACACCTTC. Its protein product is CASSHRFGASYGYTF.

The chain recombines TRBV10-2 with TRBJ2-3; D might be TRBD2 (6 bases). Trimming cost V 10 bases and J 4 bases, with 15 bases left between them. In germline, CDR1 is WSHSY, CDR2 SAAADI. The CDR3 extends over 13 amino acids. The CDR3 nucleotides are TGCGCCATCGGAGGGTTGGGGGCAGATACGCAGTATTTT. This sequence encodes CAIGGLGADTQYF.

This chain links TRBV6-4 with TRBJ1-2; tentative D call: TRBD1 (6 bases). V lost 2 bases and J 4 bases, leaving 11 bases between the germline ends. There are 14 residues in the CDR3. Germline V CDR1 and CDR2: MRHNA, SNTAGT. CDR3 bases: TGTGCCAGCAGTGACCAACAGGGCACCTATGGCTACACCTTC. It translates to CASSDQQGTYGYTF.

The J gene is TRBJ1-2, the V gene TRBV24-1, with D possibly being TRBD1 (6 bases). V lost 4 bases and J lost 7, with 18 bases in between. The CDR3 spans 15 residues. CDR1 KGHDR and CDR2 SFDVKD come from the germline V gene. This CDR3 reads CATSDRDTGVRGYTF. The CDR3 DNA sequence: TGTGCCACCAGTGACCGGGACACGGGGGTACGTGGCTACACCTTC.

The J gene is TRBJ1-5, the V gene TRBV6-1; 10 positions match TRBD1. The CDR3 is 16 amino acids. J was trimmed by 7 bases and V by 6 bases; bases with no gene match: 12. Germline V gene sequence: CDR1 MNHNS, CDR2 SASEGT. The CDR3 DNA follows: TGTGCCAGCAGCCTACCTCCGGGACAGGGGAACCAGCCCCAGCATTTT. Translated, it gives CASSLPPGQGNQPQHF.

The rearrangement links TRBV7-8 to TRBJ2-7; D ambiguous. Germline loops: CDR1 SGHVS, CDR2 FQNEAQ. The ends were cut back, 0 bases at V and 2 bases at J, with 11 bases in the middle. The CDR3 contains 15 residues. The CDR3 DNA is TGTGCCAGCAGCTTAGCGTTTAGGACGCCCTACGAGCAGTACTTC. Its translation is CASSLAFRTPYEQYF.

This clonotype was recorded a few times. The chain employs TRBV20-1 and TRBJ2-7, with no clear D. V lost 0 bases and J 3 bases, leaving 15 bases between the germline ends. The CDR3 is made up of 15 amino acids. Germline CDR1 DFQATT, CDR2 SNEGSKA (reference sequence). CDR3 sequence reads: CSARDSRRLNYEQYF. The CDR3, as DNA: TGCAGTGCTAGAGATTCGAGGCGCCTAAACTACGAGCAGTACTTC.

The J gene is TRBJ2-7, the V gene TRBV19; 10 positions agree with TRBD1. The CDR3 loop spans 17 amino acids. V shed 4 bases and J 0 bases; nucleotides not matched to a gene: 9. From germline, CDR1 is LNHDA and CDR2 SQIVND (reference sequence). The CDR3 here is CASSTIRDRGRSYEQYF. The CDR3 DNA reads TGTGCCAGTAGTACCATTCGGGACAGGGGACGCTCCTACGAGCAGTACTTC.

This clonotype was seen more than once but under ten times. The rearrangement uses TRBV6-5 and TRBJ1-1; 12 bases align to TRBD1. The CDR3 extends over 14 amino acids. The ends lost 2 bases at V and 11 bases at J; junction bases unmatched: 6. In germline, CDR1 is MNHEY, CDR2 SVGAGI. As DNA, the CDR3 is TGTGCCAGCAGTTACCACGGGACAGGGGGCGGGGCTTTCTTT. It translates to CASSYHGTGGGAFF.